Listed below are T cell receptor beta chains from one sample, sequenced in a study of CD8 T cells in ankylosing spondylitis. TCRdb passed the 5' RACE reads through MiXCR, listing each CDR3 protein once. The sample carries 200,000 to 300,000 distinct CDR3 sequences, around 7.8% recorded once. The specimen sequenced was blood, either unsorted or a sorted T cell fraction (not recorded which). The source is a male donor with ankylosing spondylitis or in good health (not recorded which). The CDR3 runs from the conserved cysteine through the conserved F or W. The D gene is left open where the match is weak. Clone size is shown for a subset of rows, as once, few, many or a class of expanded clone.

CDR3: CASSPRRSDGNTIYF; DNA: TGTGCCAGCTCACCCAGGAGGAGTGATGGAAACACCATATATTTT; J: TRBJ1-3; D: .; V: TRBV18; size: .
CDR3: CATAGLMDTQYF; DNA: TGTGCCACTGCCGGGCTAATGGATACGCAGTATTTT; J: TRBJ2-3; D: .; V: TRBV10-3; size: few
CDR3: CASSQGWQPNTEAFF; DNA: TGTGCCAGCAGCCAAGGGTGGCAACCGAACACTGAAGCTTTCTTT; J: TRBJ1-1; D: .; V: TRBV3-1; size: many
CDR3: CASSPQGSWTGELFF; DNA: TGTGCCAGCAGCCCCCAGGGGAGTTGGACCGGGGAGCTGTTTTTT; J: TRBJ2-2; D: .; V: TRBV7-8; size: .
CDR3: CASSSGQERGEQFF; DNA: TGTGCCAGCAGCTCAGGACAGGAAAGGGGTGAGCAGTTCTTC; J: TRBJ2-1; D: TRBD1; V: TRBV7-6; size: many
CDR3: CSARDSAGAQEKLFF; DNA: TGCAGTGCTAGAGATTCGGCGGGGGCGCAGGAAAAACTGTTTTTT; J: TRBJ1-4; D: .; V: TRBV20-1; size: many
CDR3: CASRDRTYEQYF; DNA: TGTGCCAGCAGAGACAGGACCTACGAGCAGTACTTC; J: TRBJ2-7; D: .; V: TRBV3-1; size: many
CDR3: CASRPPGPQGWGGGYTF; DNA: TGTGCCAGCAGACCTCCCGGACCCCAGGGGTGGGGTGGTGGCTACACCTTC; J: TRBJ1-2; D: .; V: TRBV12-3/TRBV12-4; size: .
CDR3: CSAREGQTNSPLHF; DNA: TGCAGTGCTAGAGAGGGACAGACTAATTCACCCCTCCACTTT; J: TRBJ1-6; D: TRBD1; V: TRBV20-1; size: many
CDR3: CASSFGRGGELFF; DNA: TGTGCCAGTAGTTTCGGACGGGGCGGGGAGCTGTTTTTT; J: TRBJ2-2; D: .; V: TRBV19; size: few
CDR3: CASSPVAGSYEQYF; DNA: TGTGCCAGCAGTCCAGTAGCGGGGTCATACGAGCAGTACTTC; J: TRBJ2-7; D: TRBD2; V: TRBV5-6; size: many
CDR3: CSAPLGGLDTQYF; DNA: TGCAGTGCCCCGCTCGGGGGGCTGGATACGCAGTATTTT; J: TRBJ2-3; D: .; V: TRBV20-1; size: many
CDR3: CAWSFRETQYF; DNA: TGTGCCTGGAGCTTTAGAGAGACCCAGTACTTC; J: TRBJ2-5; D: .; V: TRBV30; size: few
CDR3: CASSVRGSDAEAFF; DNA: TGTGCCAGTAGTGTTCGGGGGTCGGACGCTGAAGCTTTCTTT; J: TRBJ1-1; D: .; V: TRBV19; size: few
CDR3: CASSLGDMNTEAFF; DNA: TGCGCCAGCAGCTTGGGAGATATGAACACTGAAGCTTTCTTT; J: TRBJ1-1; D: .; V: TRBV5-1; size: many
CDR3: CASAGTGHTGELFF; DNA: TGTGCCAGCGCCGGGACAGGGCACACCGGGGAGCTGTTTTTT; J: TRBJ2-2; D: TRBD1; V: TRBV7-2; size: many
CDR3: CASSHLSGQGVHEQFF; DNA: TGTGCCAGCAGCCATCTATCGGGACAGGGTGTACATGAGCAGTTCTTC; J: TRBJ2-1; D: TRBD1; V: TRBV3-1; size: many
CDR3: CSARSGTAREDPSHGYTF; DNA: TGCAGTGCTCGTTCGGGCACAGCAAGGGAGGACCCATCTCATGGCTACACCTTC; J: TRBJ1-2; D: .; V: TRBV20-1; size: few
CDR3: CSVRNVGRAYEQFF; DNA: TGCAGCGTTCGTAATGTGGGGAGGGCCTATGAGCAGTTCTTC; J: TRBJ2-1; D: TRBD2; V: TRBV29-1; size: many
CDR3: CASSPLDPPRSYEQYF; DNA: TGTGCCAGCAGCCCACTGGACCCTCCGCGATCCTACGAGCAGTACTTC; J: TRBJ2-7; D: .; V: TRBV7-9; size: many
CDR3: CASSLGDRGHSYEQYF; DNA: TGTGCCAGCAGCTTAGGGGACAGGGGGCATTCCTACGAGCAGTACTTC; J: TRBJ2-7; D: TRBD1; V: TRBV5-5; size: few
CDR3: CSAPNEGPNYGYTF; DNA: TGCAGTGCCCCCAACGAGGGACCTAACTATGGCTACACCTTC; J: TRBJ1-2; D: .; V: TRBV20-1; size: many
CDR3: CASSYGQVLNEQFF; DNA: TGTGCCAGCAGTTACGGCCAGGTCCTCAATGAGCAGTTCTTC; J: TRBJ2-1; D: .; V: TRBV6-2/TRBV6-3; size: .
CDR3: CSVGTPNTEAFF; DNA: TGCAGCGTCGGGACACCGAACACTGAAGCTTTCTTT; J: TRBJ1-1; D: .; V: TRBV29-1; size: many
CDR3: CASSQSLNTGELFF; DNA: TGTGCCAGCAGCCAAAGCCTGAACACCGGGGAGCTGTTTTTT; J: TRBJ2-2; D: .; V: TRBV14; size: .
CDR3: CASSLQGVGTGGGYTF; DNA: TGCGCCAGCAGCTTACAGGGTGTCGGCACAGGTGGTGGCTACACCTTC; J: TRBJ1-2; D: .; V: TRBV5-1; size: .
CDR3: CSANQGGQEKLFF; DNA: TGCAGTGCTAACCAGGGTGGTCAGGAAAAACTGTTTTTT; J: TRBJ1-4; D: .; V: TRBV20-1; size: many
CDR3: CASSQDPGTSSYEQYF; DNA: TGTGCCAGCAGCCAAGATCCAGGGACTAGCTCCTACGAGCAGTACTTC; J: TRBJ2-7; D: TRBD2; V: TRBV3-1; size: many
CDR3: CASSEVPSGAQETQYF; DNA: TGCGCCAGCAGTGAGGTACCTAGCGGGGCTCAAGAGACCCAGTACTTC; J: TRBJ2-5; D: TRBD2; V: TRBV10-2; size: many
CDR3: CSVRDRDYGYTF; DNA: TGCAGCGTGAGAGACAGGGACTATGGCTACACCTTC; J: TRBJ1-2; D: TRBD1; V: TRBV29-1; size: many
CDR3: CSVWIASSYEQYF; DNA: TGCAGCGTTTGGATAGCCAGCTCCTACGAGCAGTACTTC; J: TRBJ2-7; D: .; V: TRBV29-1; size: .
CDR3: CSVSDRGEETQYF; DNA: TGCAGCGTCTCGGACAGGGGCGAAGAGACCCAGTACTTC; J: TRBJ2-5; D: TRBD1; V: TRBV29-1; size: many
CDR3: CASISFWGGDTQYF; DNA: TGTGCCAGCATCTCTTTCTGGGGGGGAGATACGCAGTATTTT; J: TRBJ2-3; D: TRBD2; V: TRBV7-2; size: many